The 30 T cell receptor beta chains given below trace back to one sample, sequenced in a study of Ad26.COV2.S vaccination and SARS-CoV-2 variants (dated by TCRdb to the early 2020s). The sample's treatment or condition label, decoded: about 20 received Ad26.COV2.S at low or high dose, single or two shots; roughly five received placebo; per-sample allocation not given. For vaccine and placebo recipients, repertoires were sequenced using samples collected on day 63 after the first injection. Libraries were made using the immunoSEQ multiplex PCR assay. What TCRdb holds here is the immuneACCESS table cut down to in-frame rearrangements. Part of the clones is not present; checked against another copy, under half of the missing clones reflect an unresolved V gene, and the others are unexplained. This sample holds 350,000 to 450,000 clones; about 89% were observed only once. 1.5% to 2% of the sample rests with the top ten.

Sequences were derived from peripheral blood, sampled in a trial of Ad26.COV2.S vaccine versus placebo. The receptors shown here come from a person aged 18 to 59 who received the Ad26.COV2.S COVID-19 vaccine or a placebo.

CDR3 in DNA: TGTGCCAGCACCGAGGGCAGATACTCTGGAAACACCATATATTTT. It specifies CASTEGRYSGNTIYF. The rearrangement joins TRBV6-5 to TRBJ1-3, with D unresolved. Trimming left V 7 bases short and J 0 bases short, with 13 bases between. The V gene's germline CDR1 is MNHEY and CDR2 SVGAGI. There are 15 residues in the CDR3.

This chain links TRBV10-3 with TRBJ2-7; D is possibly TRBD2 (5 bases). The V gene lost 6 bases and the J gene lost 2 bases, with 11 bases spanning the gap. Germline V CDR1 and CDR2: ENHRY, SYGVKD. The CDR3 consists of 13 residues. The CDR3 DNA reads as TGTGCCATCAGGGACTTCGAACCCTACGAGCAGTACTTC. Translation gives CAIRDFEPYEQYF.

This chain uses TRBV27 with TRBJ2-7; 9 bases line up with TRBD2. The germline V gene encodes CDR1 MNHEY and CDR2 SMNVEV (reference sequence). The ends lost 2 bases at V and 5 bases at J; junction bases unmatched: 4. The CDR3 consists of 14 residues. CDR3 in DNA: TGTGCCAGCAGTTTACGCGGGAGGGCCGACGAGCAGTACTTC. Its translation: CASSLRGRADEQYF.

The rearrangement uses TRBV30 and TRBJ2-7; no clear D gene. Between the trimmed V and J ends, which lost 4 bases and 7 bases, there was a span of 14 bases. The CDR3 spans 12 residues. Germline V lookup: CDR1 GTSNPN, CDR2 SVGIG (reference sequence). The DNA of the CDR3 is TGTGCCTGGAATAGGGCGGCCGGGGAGCAGTACTTC. Amino acids: CAWNRAAGEQYF.

This sequence joins TRBV7-2 and TRBJ1-1, with D possibly being TRBD1 (6 bases). V lost 5 bases and J 11 bases, leaving 15 bases between the germline ends. Germline V CDR1 and CDR2: SGHTA, FQGNSA. The CDR3 is 12 amino acids. In DNA, the CDR3 is TGTGCCAGCAGCCCTCACGGGGGCCGGGCTTTCTTT. Translation gives CASSPHGGRAFF.

V gene TRBV2 combines with J gene TRBJ1-2, with unresolved D. The CDR3 has 13 amino acids. V gave up 7 bases and J gave up 4 bases, with 13 bases separating them. Germline loops: CDR1 SNHLY, CDR2 FYNNEI. CDR3 residues: CASMWNSPYGYTF. The CDR3 nucleotides read TGTGCCAGCATGTGGAACAGTCCCTATGGCTACACCTTC.

This chain links TRBV4-1 with TRBJ2-7; 9 nucleotides match TRBD1. CDR3 length: 15 residues. V gave up 0 bases and J gave up 3 bases; unmatched junction bases: 3. Per germline, CDR1 MGHRA and CDR2 YSYEKL. Written as DNA, the CDR3 is TGCGCCAGCAGCCAAGAACAGGGGGCCGTCTACGAGCAGTACTTC. Its protein is CASSQEQGAVYEQYF.

The genes are TRBV4-1 and TRBJ2-1; 9 bases are a match to TRBD2. Germline V gene lookup returns CDR1 MGHRA and CDR2 YSYEKL. This CDR3 is 16 amino acids long. Losses at the gene ends were 0 bases for V and 6 bases for J; bases not matched to a gene: 6. The CDR3, as DNA: TGCGCCAGCAGCCAAGAGGAGGGACTAGCAATCAATGAGCAGTTCTTC. This gives the protein CASSQEEGLAINEQFF.

The DNA of the CDR3 is TGTGCCAGCTCACCACGGGGGGCGCGGGGAGAGACCCAGTACTTC. Protein: CASSPRGARGETQYF. The chain couples TRBV18 to TRBJ2-5; either TRBD1 or TRBD2 may fit D (6 bases each). The CDR3 covers 15 residues. Germline CDR1 reads KGHSH; CDR2 reads LQKENI. Trimming took off 1 base at V and 4 bases at J, with 13 bases between the two ends.

The chain links TRBV18 to TRBJ2-2, with 12 bases fitting TRBD2. The CDR3 length is 17 residues. The germline gives CDR1 KGHSH, CDR2 LQKENI. J was trimmed by 0 bases and V by 6 bases; bases with no gene match: 5. CDR3 in amino acids: CASSLTSGSTNTGELFF. CDR3 DNA sequence: TGTGCCAGCTCCCTGACTAGCGGGAGCACGAACACCGGGGAGCTGTTTTTT. Full variable domain (remainder filled in from reference TRBV18 and TRBJ2-2): NAGVMQNPRHLVRRRGQEARLRCSPMKGHSHVYWYRQLPEEGLKFMVYLQKENIIDESGMPKERFSAEFPKEGPSILRIQQVVRGDSAAYFCASSLTSGSTNTGELFFGEGSRLTVL.

The V call is TRBV5-6, the J call TRBJ2-7; D remains unclear. Germline-derived CDR1 and CDR2 are SGHDT and YYEEEE. The CDR3 extends over 13 amino acids. Trimming pared 2 bases from V and 4 bases from J, leaving 10 bases between. The CDR3 sequence is CASSFPTSYEQYF. In nucleotides, the CDR3 is TGTGCCAGCAGCTTTCCAACAAGTTACGAGCAGTACTTC.

A remark on this clone: The sample has other DNA sequences that encode this CDR3 too. The J gene is TRBJ2-1, the V gene TRBV2, with 7 bases aligning to TRBD1. V lost 3 bases, J lost 7 bases, and 3 bases stayed unmatched. Germline-derived CDR1 and CDR2 are SNHLY and FYNNEI. The CDR3 sequence is 13 residues long. DNA for the CDR3: TGTGCCAGCAGTGAGGAGACAGGGAATGAGCAGTTCTTC. Its protein is CASSEETGNEQFF.

Regarding this clone: Other DNA sequences from this sample encode an identical CDR3 as well. J is TRBJ2-7 and V is TRBV12-3 or TRBV12-4, with unresolved D. Trimming removed 0 bases at V and 3 bases at J, with 6 bases between. This CDR3 has 13 amino acids. CDR3: CASSLANSYEQYF. CDR3 coding DNA: TGTGCCAGCAGTTTAGCGAACAGCTACGAGCAGTACTTC.

The chain links TRBV4-1 to TRBJ2-7, with a possible D match to TRBD2 (6 bases). Deletions cut 2 bases from V and 4 bases from J, with 18 bases between. In germline, CDR1 is MGHRA, CDR2 YSYEKL. This CDR3 region has 16 residues. The CDR3 DNA reads TGCGCCAGCAGCCAACGGGAAGGACCGGAGGGATACGAGCAGTACTTC. Encoded protein: CASSQREGPEGYEQYF.

The CDR3 region has the DNA TGTGCCAGCAGCTCAAGGAAGGGACAGGGCCCCACTGAAGCTTTCTTT. Protein: CASSSRKGQGPTEAFF. The rearrangement uses TRBV5-8 and TRBJ1-1, with 9 positions matching TRBD1. The V gene end was trimmed by 3 bases and the J gene end by 4 bases; junction bases not matched to a gene: 10. The CDR3 is 16 residues long. Germline CDR1 SGHTS, CDR2 YDEGEE. Full variable domain (remainder filled in from reference TRBV5-8 and TRBJ1-1): EAGVTQSPTHLIKTRGQQATLRCSPISGHTSVYWYQQALGLGLQFLLWYDEGEERNRGNFPPRFSGRQFPNYSSELNVNALELEDSALYLCASSSRKGQGPTEAFFGQGTRLTVV.

The V and J genes are TRBV6-5 and TRBJ1-1; no firm D call. The V end was cut by 6 bases, the J end by 1 base, with 15 bases between. Germline CDR1 and CDR2: MNHEY and SVGAGI. The CDR3 consists of 15 residues. In DNA, the CDR3 is TGTGCCAGCAGGTCGGCGGGAAGGCGGAACACTGAAGCTTTCTTT. Translation: CASRSAGRRNTEAFF.

This chain connects TRBV3-1 (or the pseudogene TRBV3-2) to TRBJ2-7; D call uncertain. Trimming cost V 2 bases and J 5 bases, with 16 bases left between them. From germline, CDR1 is LGHDT and CDR2 YNNKEL (reference sequence). CDR3 length: 15 residues. This chain's CDR3 is CASSQSALGSDEQYF. Here the CDR3 DNA reads TGTGCCAGCAGCCAAAGTGCCCTGGGCTCAGACGAGCAGTACTTC.

The chain employs TRBV28 and TRBJ2-5; tentative D call: TRBD1 (6 bases). Trimming stripped 6 bases from V and 3 bases from J, with 8 bases between. CDR1 and CDR2 from the germline V gene are MDHEN and SYDVKM. The CDR3 loop spans 12 amino acids. CDR3 DNA sequence: TGTGCCAGCAGCCGACAGGAAGAGACCCAGTACTTC. It specifies CASSRQEETQYF. The whole variable domain, filled in from reference TRBV28 and TRBJ2-5, reads DVKVTQSSRYLVKRTGEKVFLECVQDMDHENMFWYRQDPGLGLRLIYFSYDVKMKEKGDIPEGYSVSREKKERFSLILESASTNQTSMYLCASSRQEETQYFGPGTRLLVL.

The J gene is TRBJ2-2, the V gene TRBV11-2; 13 bases match TRBD2. The trim removed 5 bases at V and 4 bases at J, leaving 4 bases unmatched. This CDR3 is 16 amino acids long. The germline V gene encodes CDR1 SGHAT and CDR2 FQNNGV. The CDR3 protein is CASSRTSGSGTGELFF. The CDR3, as DNA: TGTGCCAGCAGCCGGACTAGCGGGAGTGGCACCGGGGAGCTGTTTTTT.

The rearrangement joins TRBV7-9 to TRBJ2-3; D not resolved. The length of the CDR3 is 15 residues. Trimming cost V 2 bases and J 0 bases, with 9 bases left between them. CDR1 is SEHNR and CDR2 is FQNEAQ in the germline V gene (reference sequence). The CDR3: CASSLWGTSTDTQYF. CDR3 nucleotides: TGTGCCAGCAGCTTATGGGGAACTAGCACAGATACGCAGTATTTT. The full variable domain, rest sourced from reference TRBV7-9 and TRBJ2-3, is DTGVSQNPRHKITKRGQNVTFRCDPISEHNRLYWYRQTLGQGPEFLTYFQNEAQLEKSRLLSDRFSAERPKGSFSTLEIQRTEQGDSAMYLCASSLWGTSTDTQYFGPGTRLTVL.

The J gene is TRBJ2-5, the V gene TRBV28; the match to TRBD2 covers 7 bases. The CDR3 is 14 residues long. J gave up 1 base and V 10 bases, and 9 bases lay outside the gene matches. Germline values: CDR1 MDHEN, CDR2 SYDVKM. CDR3 amino acids: CATSPSGRQETQYF. CDR3 DNA sequence: TGTGCCACCTCCCCTAGCGGACGCCAAGAGACCCAGTACTTC.

This sequence joins TRBV3-1 (or the pseudogene TRBV3-2) and TRBJ2-1; TRBD2 aligns across 14 bases. The CDR3 extends over 17 amino acids. Looked up from germline, CDR1 is LGHDT and CDR2 is YNNKEL (reference sequence). Losses at the gene ends were 4 bases for V and 8 bases for J; bases not matched to a gene: 10. CDR3 sequence: CASSRGLAGGGRDEQFF. Written as DNA, the CDR3 is TGTGCCAGCAGCCGCGGACTAGCGGGAGGCGGACGCGATGAGCAGTTCTTC.

The chain's CDR3 is CASSPDRETEAFF. Here the CDR3 DNA reads TGTGCCAGCTCACCGGACAGGGAGACTGAAGCTTTCTTT. The rearrangement uses TRBV18 and TRBJ1-1, with 8 positions matching TRBD1. Germline lookup yields CDR1 KGHSH and CDR2 LQKENI. The CDR3 runs 13 residues. J lost 5 bases, V lost 3 bases, and 2 bases had no gene match.

The rearrangement joins TRBV5-1 to TRBJ2-2; no firm D call. V lost 0 bases to trimming and J lost 7 bases, with 10 bases between them. This CDR3 is 14 amino acids long. Looked up from germline, CDR1 is SGHRS and CDR2 is YFSETQ. Here the CDR3 DNA reads TGCGCCAGCAGCTTGGCCTCGGGTTACGGGGAGCTGTTTTTT. Its protein product is CASSLASGYGELFF.

The V and J genes are TRBV4-3 and TRBJ1-6; D gene unclear. Trimming stripped 0 bases from V and 11 bases from J, with 11 bases between. The CDR3 loop spans 14 amino acids. Germline CDR1 LGHNA, CDR2 YSLEER. Here the CDR3 DNA reads TGCGCCAGCAGCCAAGATTTAAGGGTAGCACCCCTCCACTTT. This translates into CASSQDLRVAPLHF.

The V call is TRBV10-3, the J call TRBJ1-3, with D perhaps TRBD1 (5 bases). CDR1 is ENHRY, CDR2 SYGVKD, per germline. V dropped 10 bases and J dropped 0 bases, with 16 bases sitting between them. This CDR3 is 15 amino acids long. CDR3 region: CATFPGPTSGNTIYF. The CDR3 DNA follows: TGTGCCACCTTTCCAGGGCCTACCTCTGGAAACACCATATATTTT.

This chain joins TRBV12-3 or TRBV12-4 and TRBJ2-7; D ambiguous. Deletions cut 5 bases from V and 3 bases from J, with 5 bases between. There are 11 residues in the CDR3. CDR3 coding DNA: TGTGCCAGCAGTCTGAACTACGAGCAGTACTTC. Translating gives CASSLNYEQYF.

V and J are TRBV7-9 and TRBJ1-2, with 8 positions matching TRBD1. Germline V gives CDR1 SEHNR, CDR2 FQNEAQ (reference sequence). This CDR3 has 15 residues. With V trimmed by 5 bases and J by 8 bases, 13 bases remained unmatched. CDR3 bases: TGTGCCAGCAGCCGGTTGGCCCAGGGGGCTCGGGGCTACACCTTC. Protein: CASSRLAQGARGYTF.

The chain carries TRBV10-3 and TRBJ2-3; the match to TRBD2 covers 10 bases. The J segment lost 4 bases and the V segment lost 9 bases, leaving 4 bases of the junction unmatched. The CDR3 extends over 13 amino acids. The germline gives CDR1 ENHRY, CDR2 SYGVKD. CDR3 region: CAILAGLADTQYF. The CDR3 nucleotides are TGTGCCATACTAGCGGGACTAGCAGATACGCAGTATTTT.

J is TRBJ1-6 and V is TRBV2; TRBD1 matches at 8 bases. Germline CDR1 and CDR2: SNHLY and FYNNEI. This CDR3 is built from 15 residues. The V gene end was trimmed by 5 bases and the J gene end by 6 bases; junction bases not matched to a gene: 6. The CDR3 DNA reads TGTGCCAGCAGTCCTGGACAGGGAGTTAATTCACCCCTCCACTTT. The encoded protein is CASSPGQGVNSPLHF.